The T cell receptor (beta chain) described here comes from a study of cytomegalovirus exposure and HLA in healthy donors. Study outcomes and limitations: Many donors carried some public TCRs, although rarity characterized most TCR sequences.

This CDR3 is 15 amino acids long. Germline-derived CDR1 and CDR2 are SEHNR and FQNEAQ (reference sequence). J gave up 3 bases and V 4 bases, and 9 bases lay outside the gene matches. As to this clone: What it binds is not known.

Method: immunoSEQ multiplex PCR; TCRdb's copy keeps in-frame clones and lacks some. Among approximately 270,000 clones listed, 80% to 90% were seen once. The chain combines TRBV7-9 with TRBJ2-7; 7 nucleotides align to TRBD2. Material: PBMCs. The TCR was taken from a young woman in good health and CMV-seronegative. This CDR3 reads CASSSSSSGYYEQYF. In DNA form, the CDR3 reads TGTGCCAGCAGCTCCTCCTCTAGCGGCTACTACGAGCAGTACTTC.